The 2 T cell receptor beta chains below come from one sample, sequenced in a study of tissue T cells after allogeneic stem cell transplantation. Libraries were prepared by immunoSEQ multiplex PCR; TCRdb keeps only in-frame clonotypes and omits some of them. The sample contains a few thousand clones, over 55% of which appear only once. The sequencing used tissue from the jejunum, collected at autopsy. Receptor source: a male donor older than 55 with lung cancer.

This clone has only a few counts. J is TRBJ2-3 and V is TRBV5-1, with TRBD2 matching over 9 bases. V lost 0 bases to trimming and J lost 4 bases; unmatched junction nucleotides: 6. This CDR3 is built from 16 residues. The germline CDR1 and CDR2 sequences are SGHRS and YFSETQ. The chain's CDR3 is CASSLAGSSGADTQYF. The CDR3 DNA reads as TGCGCCAGCAGCTTGGCCGGGTCTAGCGGGGCAGATACGCAGTATTTT.

The chain employs TRBV4-2 and TRBJ2-7, with unresolved D. V shed 1 base and J shed 4 bases, with 11 bases lying between them. Germline CDR1 reads LGHNA; CDR2 reads YNFKEQ. The CDR3 is 14 amino acids. CDR3 DNA: TGTGCCAGCAGCCAAGGTTTTTCGGAATACGAGCAGTACTTC. Amino acids: CASSQGFSEYEQYF.